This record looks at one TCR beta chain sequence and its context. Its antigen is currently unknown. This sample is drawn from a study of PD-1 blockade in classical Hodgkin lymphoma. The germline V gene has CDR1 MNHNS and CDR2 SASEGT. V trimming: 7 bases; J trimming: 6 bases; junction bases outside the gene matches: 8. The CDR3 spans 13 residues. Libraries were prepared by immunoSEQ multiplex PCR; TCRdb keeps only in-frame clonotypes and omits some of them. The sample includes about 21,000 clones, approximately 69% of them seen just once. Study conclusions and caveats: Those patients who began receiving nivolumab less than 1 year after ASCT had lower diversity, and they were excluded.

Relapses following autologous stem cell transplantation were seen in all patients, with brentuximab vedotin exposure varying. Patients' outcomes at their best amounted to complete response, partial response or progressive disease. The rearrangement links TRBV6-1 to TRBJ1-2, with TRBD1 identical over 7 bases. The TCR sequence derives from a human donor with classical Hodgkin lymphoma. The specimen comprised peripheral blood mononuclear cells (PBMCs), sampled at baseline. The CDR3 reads CASNSDRSHGYTF. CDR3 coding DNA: TGTGCCAGCAACTCGGACAGGTCCCATGGCTACACCTTC.